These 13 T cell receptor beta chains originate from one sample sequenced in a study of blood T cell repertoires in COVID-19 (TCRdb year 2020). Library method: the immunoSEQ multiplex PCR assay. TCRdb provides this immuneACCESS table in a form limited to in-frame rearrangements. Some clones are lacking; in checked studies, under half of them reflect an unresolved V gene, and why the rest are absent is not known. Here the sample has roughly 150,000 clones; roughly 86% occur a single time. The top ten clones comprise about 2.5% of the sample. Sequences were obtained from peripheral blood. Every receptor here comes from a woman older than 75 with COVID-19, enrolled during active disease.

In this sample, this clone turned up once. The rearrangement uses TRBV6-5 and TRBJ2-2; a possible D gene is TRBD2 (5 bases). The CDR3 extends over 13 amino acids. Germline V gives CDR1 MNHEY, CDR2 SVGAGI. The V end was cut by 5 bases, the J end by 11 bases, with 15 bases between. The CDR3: CASSTQLGRELFF. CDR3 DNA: TGTGCCAGCAGTACACAACTAGGAAGAGAGCTGTTTTTT.

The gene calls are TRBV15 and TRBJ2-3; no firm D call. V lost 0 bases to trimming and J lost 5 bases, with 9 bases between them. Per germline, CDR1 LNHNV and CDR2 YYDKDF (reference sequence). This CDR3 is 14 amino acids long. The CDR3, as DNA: TGTGCCACCAGCAGAGATTCGCAGAAAGATACGCAGTATTTT. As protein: CATSRDSQKDTQYF.

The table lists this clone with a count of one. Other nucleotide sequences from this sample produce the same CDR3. The CDR3 region is CASSPGGSSYEQYF. The CDR3 DNA reads as TGTGCCAGCAGCCCGGGAGGGAGCTCCTACGAGCAGTACTTC. The chain employs TRBV7-2 and TRBJ2-7; 8 nucleotides line up with TRBD2. CDR3 length: 14 amino acids. Losses at the gene ends were 5 bases for V and 0 bases for J; bases not matched to a gene: 3. CDR1 SGHTA and CDR2 FQGNSA come from the germline V gene.

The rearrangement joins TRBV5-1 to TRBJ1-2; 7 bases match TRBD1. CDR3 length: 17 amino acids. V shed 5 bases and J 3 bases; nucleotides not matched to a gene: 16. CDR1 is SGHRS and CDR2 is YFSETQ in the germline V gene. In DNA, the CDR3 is TGCGCCAGCAGACCACGACAGGGTGTTGAAAGCCACTATGGCTACACCTTC. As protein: CASRPRQGVESHYGYTF.

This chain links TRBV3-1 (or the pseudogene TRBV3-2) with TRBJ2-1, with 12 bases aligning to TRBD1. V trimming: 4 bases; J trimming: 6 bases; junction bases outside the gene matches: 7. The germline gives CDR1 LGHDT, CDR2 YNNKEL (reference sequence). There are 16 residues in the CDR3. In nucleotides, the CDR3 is TGTGCCAGCAGCCGGGACAGGGGGCGACGGGTCAATGAGCAGTTCTTC. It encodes CASSRDRGRRVNEQFF.

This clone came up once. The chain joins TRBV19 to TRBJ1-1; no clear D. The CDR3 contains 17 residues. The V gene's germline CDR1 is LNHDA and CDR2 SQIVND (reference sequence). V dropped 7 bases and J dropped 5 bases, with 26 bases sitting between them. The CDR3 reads CASTPGAMIEFRTEAFF. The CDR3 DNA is TGTGCCAGTACCCCGGGAGCCATGATCGAGTTTCGGACTGAAGCTTTCTTT.

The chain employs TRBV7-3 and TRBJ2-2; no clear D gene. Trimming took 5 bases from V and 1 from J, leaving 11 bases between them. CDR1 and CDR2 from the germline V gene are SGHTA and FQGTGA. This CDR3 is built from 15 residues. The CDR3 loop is CASSPDSQNTGELFF. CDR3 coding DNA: TGTGCCAGCAGCCCTGACTCCCAGAACACCGGGGAGCTGTTTTTT.

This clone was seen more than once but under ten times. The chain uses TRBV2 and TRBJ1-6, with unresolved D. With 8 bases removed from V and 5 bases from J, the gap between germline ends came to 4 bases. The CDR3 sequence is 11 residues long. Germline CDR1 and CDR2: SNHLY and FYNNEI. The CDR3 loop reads CASRDNSPLHF. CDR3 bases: TGTGCCAGCCGAGATAATTCACCCCTCCACTTT.

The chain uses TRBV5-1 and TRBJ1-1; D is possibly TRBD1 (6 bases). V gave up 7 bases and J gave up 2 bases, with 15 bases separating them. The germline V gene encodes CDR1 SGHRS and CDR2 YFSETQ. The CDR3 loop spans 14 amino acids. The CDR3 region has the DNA TGCGCCAGCGCAAAACAGGGAAGAAACACTGAAGCTTTCTTT. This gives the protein CASAKQGRNTEAFF.

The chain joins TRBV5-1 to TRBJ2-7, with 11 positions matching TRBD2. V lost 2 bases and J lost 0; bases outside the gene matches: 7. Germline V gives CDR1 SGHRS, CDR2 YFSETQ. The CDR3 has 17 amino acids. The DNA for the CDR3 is TGCGCCAGCAGCTTTGTCGGGACTAGCGGTTACTCCTACGAGCAGTACTTC. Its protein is CASSFVGTSGYSYEQYF. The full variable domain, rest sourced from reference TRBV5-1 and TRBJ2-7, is KAGVTQTPRYLIKTRGQQVTLSCSPISGHRSVSWYQQTPGQGLQFLFEYFSETQRNKGNFPGRFSGRQFSNSRSEMNVSTLELGDSALYLCASSFVGTSGYSYEQYFGPGTRLTVT.

The CDR3 reads CASTKGGQLGNTIYF. The CDR3 region has the DNA TGTGCCAGTACCAAAGGGGGACAGCTTGGAAACACCATATATTTT. V gene TRBV19 combines with J gene TRBJ1-3; TRBD1 aligns across 7 bases. This CDR3 contains 15 residues. Unmatched junction bases numbered 9, after V lost 7 bases and J lost 3 bases. Germline V lookup: CDR1 LNHDA, CDR2 SQIVND (reference sequence).

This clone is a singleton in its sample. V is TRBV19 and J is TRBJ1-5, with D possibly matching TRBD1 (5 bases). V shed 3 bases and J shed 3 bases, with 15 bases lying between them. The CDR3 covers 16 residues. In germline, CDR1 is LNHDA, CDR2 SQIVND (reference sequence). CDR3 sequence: CASSIQGQGLNQPQHF. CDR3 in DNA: TGTGCCAGTAGTATCCAGGGTCAGGGACTCAATCAGCCCCAGCATTTT.

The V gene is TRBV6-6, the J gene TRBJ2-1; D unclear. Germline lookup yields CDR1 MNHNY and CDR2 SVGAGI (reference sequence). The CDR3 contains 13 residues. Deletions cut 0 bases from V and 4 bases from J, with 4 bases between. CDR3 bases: TGTGCCAGCAGTTACTCACAGTACAATGAGCAGTTCTTC. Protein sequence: CASSYSQYNEQFF.